The source of this TCR beta chain is a study of blood T cells in healthy people across ages. Study-wide background: Using template switching, researchers captured about one barcoded beta molecule for each two T cells. Study conclusions and caveats: While age rose, TCR beta diversity per million T cells dropped in a roughly linear way.

The use of a sample-barcoded 5' primer and a J-beta primer mix characterized a second PCR of roughly 7 to 11 cycles. TCRdb re-called the 5' RACE reads through MiXCR, storing one row per CDR3 protein. This sample has about 1.6 million distinct CDR3 sequences; about 35% occur once, and the top ten carry about 10%. The count of this clonotype is one. Its antigen remains unidentified. Germline lookup yields CDR1 SNHLY and CDR2 FYNNEI. V was shortened by 1 base and J by 4 bases, with 7 bases between the two germline ends. The CDR3 length is 13 residues. Every donor gave approximately 10 milliliters of peripheral blood.

This sequence originates from a woman aged 25 to 39 in good health. The J gene is TRBJ1-2, the V gene TRBV2, with D unclear. The sample comprised blood. This CDR3 reads CASSEELGYGYTF. The CDR3 DNA sequence: TGTGCCAGCAGTGAAGAATTGGGCTATGGCTACACCTTC.